This T cell receptor beta chain derives from a study of T cell changes during pregnancy in multiple sclerosis. TCRdb keeps only in-frame clones here, not all; method: immunoSEQ multiplex PCR. This table holds tens of thousands of clones, more than 70% found once. This CDR3 spans 18 amino acids. CDR1 and CDR2 from the germline V gene are LGHNA and YSLEER. V was pared by 0 bases and J by 5 bases, with 19 bases between. The chain combines TRBV4-3 with TRBJ2-2; tentative D call: TRBD2 (5 bases). The receptor was derived from a female donor with multiple sclerosis, enrolled in a pregnancy study. The specimen was CD8+ T cells from peripheral blood mononuclear cells, collected in the third trimester of pregnancy. The CDR3 nucleotides are TGCGCCAGCAGCCAAGATTACGGTGTAGGTAGGAGGACCGGGGAGCTGTTTTTT. Its translation is CASSQDYGVGRRTGELFF.